This T cell receptor (beta chain) was recovered during a study of cytomegalovirus exposure and HLA in healthy donors. Study-level findings and limits: As a later analysis showed, a missense DCLRE1C variant was linked to trimming of TCR beta V- and J-genes.

V was shortened by 0 bases and J by 5 bases, with 11 bases between the two germline ends. CDR1 is SGHTA, CDR2 FQGNSA, per germline. This CDR3 spans 14 amino acids. As concerns this clone: Its cognate antigen is unknown.

Both 60 Vbeta primers and 13 Jbeta primers went into the PCR. Repertoires were generated with immunoSEQ multiplex PCR, while TCRdb's copy carries only in-frame clones and drops some. Here the sample table reports fewer than 100,000 clones. This receptor was obtained from a man in his forties or fifties in good health and CMV-seronegative. This chain links TRBV7-2 with TRBJ2-7; tentative D call: TRBD2 (5 bases). The sample comprised PBMCs. The CDR3 is CASSLAAGVHEQYF. In DNA form, the CDR3 reads TGTGCCAGCAGCTTAGCTGCCGGGGTCCACGAGCAGTACTTC.